Included here is one TCR beta chain sequence, with context. Here immunoSEQ multiplex PCR was the method, and the copy in TCRdb shows in-frame clones only, minus some. The profile shows 310,000 or so clones, around nine tenths of them singletons. Germline lookup yields CDR1 LGHDT and CDR2 YNNKEL (reference sequence). V was shortened by 2 bases and J by 4 bases, with 3 bases between the two germline ends. The CDR3 runs to 12 residues. This sample was included in a study of blood T cell repertoires in COVID-19. The rearrangement links TRBV3-1 (or the pseudogene TRBV3-2) to TRBJ2-1; unclear D gene. The sequencing sample was made of PBMCs or T cells enriched from blood (not recorded which). The receptor was derived from a woman in her thirties or forties who had recovered from COVID-19. The CDR3 sequence is CASSQSYNEQFF. The CDR3 DNA reads TGTGCCAGCAGCCAATCGTACAATGAGCAGTTCTTC.